This T cell receptor beta chain is drawn from a study of blood T cell repertoires in COVID-19 (dated by TCRdb to 2018 to 2020). About the study as a whole: Samples covering the acute and convalescent phases of COVID-19 were provided by collaborators in the United States, Italy and Spain. The samples were drawn from two sources: the first 160 participants of the ongoing ImmuneRACE study, and 950 to 1,500 subjects contributed by 6 global collaborators. The repertoires were released in a freely available public database meant as a resource for research on the immune response to SARS-CoV-2. A de-identified subject ID, COVID-19 status, age in years and sex were almost always included in the sample metadata. The prospective study material was composed of cDNA or gDNA derived from T cells, B-cell-depleted T cells, or PBMCs. Deeply sampled blood TCRbeta repertoires from subjects exposed to, actively infected with, or recovered from COVID-19 were included in the dataset. HLA class I and class II types, where available, came from metadata supplied by the sample provider rather than from assay-based typing. The full study reports these points: How much clinical and demographic metadata was included differed by source and by participant, and the metadata was provided uncurated.

In the prospective study, participants were about 18 to 95 years old, resided in approximately 22 geographic areas of the United States, and were enrolled through a virtual design. Cohort assignment in the prospective study relied on participant-reported clinical history from a screening survey and a study questionnaire. Recovered participants in ImmuneRACE Cohort 3 were defined by two consecutive negative NP/OP PCR tests, clearance by a healthcare professional, or resolution of symptoms. In the prospective study, mobile phlebotomists collected whole blood, serum and a nasopharyngeal or oropharyngeal swab from each participant. Over a roughly 2-month period, participants in the prospective study had the option of providing additional blood draws and questionnaires. Before DNA extraction, blood samples from the prospective study were shipped at room temperature or frozen. Concerning this clone: What antigen it recognizes has not been identified. No much larger clone is present one base from it, and per-base qualities are unavailable.

V was cut back by 2 bases and J by 7 bases, leaving a gap of 5 bases between them. Inclusive of the bounding cysteine and phenylalanine, the CDR3 is 12 residues long. Only the CDR3 DNA stays, 36 bases, in frame from base 1. Via the germline V gene (reference sequence), CDR1 is LGHDT and CDR2 YNNKEL. The immunoSEQ Assay, a bias-controlled multiplex PCR, was used to amplify TCRbeta CDR3 regions from genomic DNA. Concerning the study's data processing: The number of nucleated cells in each sample was estimated from the amplification of reference gene primers within the assay. To quantify the absolute abundance of each unique TCRbeta CDR3 rearrangement, sequence reads were collapsed and filtered. For each sample, productive Simpson clonality was calculated as the square root of Simpson's diversity index across productive rearrangements. In its TCRdb copy, this immuneACCESS table keeps in-frame sequences only and misses some clones. Where compared with another copy, unresolved V genes explain less than half of these, and the others have no known cause. The V and J calls and clone size come from that table; D and trimming were worked out from the DNA. Recorded for this sample are 310,000 or so clones; roughly 89% of them occurred a single time. About 8.9% of the sample lies in the top ten.

The TCR sequence derives from a woman between 18 and 29 years old who had recovered from COVID-19. The sequence links TRBV3-1 (or the pseudogene TRBV3-2) to TRBJ1-4; the D gene remains uncertain. Sequencing input: PBMCs or T cells enriched from blood (not recorded which). At the DNA level, the sequence is TGTGCCAGCAGCCAAACAGCTGAAAAACTGTTTTTT. Its translation reads: CASSQTAEKLFF.